These T cell receptor beta chains were read from a single sample in a study of technical replicates of blood from a handful of donors. Produced via immunoSEQ multiplex PCR; TCRdb's table is partial and in-frame only. The table lists 87,000 or so clones, around 95% of them singletons, with roughly 0.35% in the top ten. Material for sequencing was T cells isolated from PBMCs. The receptors derive from a human donor in good health. The CDR3 runs from the conserved cysteine through the conserved F or W. D genes are given only for firm matches. Clone size appears in some rows only: once, few, many, or a class for an expanded clone.

clone_size,d_call,j_call,v_call,cdr3_aa,cdr3_nt
once,NA,TRBJ1-5,TRBV5-4,CASSLVGDKPQHF,TGTGCCAGCAGCTTGGTAGGGGATAAGCCCCAGCATTTT
NA,TRBD1,TRBJ1-2,TRBV5-6,CASSHPRDSAYYGYTF,TGTGCCAGCAGCCACCCTAGGGACAGCGCCTACTATGGCTACACCTTC
NA,NA,TRBJ2-6,TRBV7-3,CASSSRTSGANVLTF,TGTGCCAGCAGCTCCAGAACCTCTGGGGCCAACGTCCTGACTTTC
NA,TRBD1,TRBJ1-1,TRBV5-1,CASSPGQGFTEAFF,TGCGCCAGCAGCCCGGGACAGGGATTCACTGAAGCTTTCTTT
few,TRBD1,TRBJ2-7,TRBV28,CASLQGVLTYEQYF,TGTGCCAGCCTTCAGGGGGTGTTGACTTACGAGCAGTACTTC
NA,NA,TRBJ2-1,TRBV5-1,CASSLGSGAYYNEQFF,TGCGCCAGCAGCTTGGGTAGCGGCGCCTACTACAATGAGCAGTTCTTC
NA,TRBD2,TRBJ2-1,TRBV18,CASSPVAGVVNEQFF,TGTGCCAGCTCACCGGTAGCGGGAGTAGTAAATGAGCAGTTCTTC
NA,TRBD2,TRBJ2-1,TRBV6-1,CASSEALRREGDNEQFF,TGTGCCAGCAGTGAAGCCCTCCGGAGGGAGGGAGACAATGAGCAGTTCTTC
NA,TRBD1,TRBJ2-7,TRBV30,CAWSGDRPYEQYF,TGTGCCTGGAGTGGGGACAGGCCCTACGAGCAGTACTTC
NA,NA,TRBJ2-4,TRBV7-9,CASSLARLENIQYF,TGTGCCAGCAGCTTAGCACGGTTGGAGAACATTCAGTACTTC
NA,TRBD2,TRBJ2-3,TRBV9,CASSSEAGGPEDTQYF,TGTGCCAGCAGCTCCGAAGCGGGAGGGCCAGAGGATACGCAGTATTTT
NA,TRBD1,TRBJ1-5,TRBV5-5,CASRPQTGGGQPQHF,TGTGCCAGCAGGCCCCAAACAGGGGGTGGGCAGCCCCAGCATTTT
NA,NA,TRBJ2-4,TRBV14,CASSLRGEVAKNIQYF,TGTGCCAGCAGCCTAAGAGGGGAGGTAGCCAAAAACATTCAGTACTTC
NA,TRBD1,TRBJ2-7,TRBV2,CASSERGPGQSYYEQYF,TGTGCCAGCAGTGAAAGGGGACCGGGACAGTCCTATTACGAGCAGTACTTC
NA,NA,TRBJ2-1,TRBV4-3,CASSQEGLTWDNEQFF,TGCGCCAGCAGCCAAGAGGGCCTAACTTGGGACAATGAGCAGTTCTTC
NA,TRBD1,TRBJ2-2,TRBV9,CASSPGTGTGELFF,TGTGCCAGCAGCCCCGGGACAGGGACCGGGGAGCTGTTTTTT
NA,TRBD1,TRBJ1-1,TRBV19,CASSIGQGSMNTEAFF,TGTGCCAGTAGTATAGGACAGGGCAGCATGAACACTGAAGCTTTCTTT
NA,NA,TRBJ2-7,TRBV28,CASSLGVYSYEQYF,TGTGCCAGCAGTTTGGGAGTTTATTCCTACGAGCAGTACTTC
NA,NA,TRBJ2-5,TRBV7-8,CASSSLGGETQYF,TGTGCCAGCAGCTCCTTAGGAGGAGAGACCCAGTACTTC
once,TRBD1,TRBJ1-5,TRBV6-8,CASSSLGTGSKPQHF,TGTGCCAGCAGTTCGCTCGGGACAGGGAGTAAGCCCCAGCATTTT
NA,NA,TRBJ2-1,TRBV4-2,CASSQGAGDYYNEQFF,TGTGCCAGCAGCCAAGGGGCGGGTGACTATTACAATGAGCAGTTCTTC
NA,NA,TRBJ2-7,TRBV11-2,CASSSGLNYEQYF,TGTGCCAGCAGCTCGGGACTTAACTACGAGCAGTACTTC
NA,TRBD2,TRBJ2-1,TRBV6-1,CASSEGLAGGDNEQFF,TGTGCCAGCAGTGAAGGACTAGCGGGAGGTGACAATGAGCAGTTCTTC
NA,TRBD2,TRBJ2-5,TRBV9,CASSLLAGDETQYF,TGTGCCAGCTCTTTACTAGCGGGAGATGAGACCCAGTACTTC
NA,NA,TRBJ2-3,TRBV21-1,CATPGGPSGPDTQYF,TGTGCCACCCCGGGAGGACCGAGCGGGCCAGATACGCAGTATTTT
NA,NA,TRBJ2-3,TRBV7-6,CASSLGRTDTQYF,TGTGCCAGCAGCTTAGGGCGGACAGATACGCAGTATTTT
NA,NA,TRBJ2-7,TRBV4-1,CASSPMDSSETYEQYF,TGCGCCAGCAGTCCAATGGATTCTAGCGAGACCTACGAGCAGTACTTC
NA,NA,TRBJ2-3,TRBV5-1,CASFSGIDTQYF,TGCGCCAGCTTCTCGGGGATAGATACGCAGTATTTT
NA,NA,TRBJ1-2,TRBV10-1,CATSAGGLYGYTF,TGCGCCACCTCGGCAGGAGGGCTATATGGCTACACCTTC
NA,TRBD1,TRBJ1-4,TRBV7-8,CASSGQGSNEKLFF,TGTGCCAGCAGCGGACAGGGGTCTAATGAAAAACTGTTTTTT
once,TRBD1,TRBJ2-7,TRBV6-7,CASSYPDRVPSYEQYF,TGTGCCAGCAGTTACCCCGACAGGGTGCCTTCCTACGAGCAGTACTTC
NA,NA,TRBJ1-2,TRBV5-6,CASSYDGQRRYGYTF,TGTGCCAGCAGCTATGACGGGCAGCGGCGCTATGGCTACACCTTC
NA,NA,TRBJ2-7,TRBV7-3,CASSLGSAGPYEQYF,TGTGCCAGCAGCTTAGGGTCGGCAGGTCCATACGAGCAGTACTTC
NA,TRBD2,TRBJ2-3,TRBV28,CASILTGGLTDTQYF,TGTGCCAGCATCTTGACGGGAGGGCTAACAGATACGCAGTATTTT
NA,TRBD1,TRBJ1-1,TRBV5-1,CASSNRDRNTEAFF,TGCGCCAGCAGCAATAGGGACAGGAACACTGAAGCTTTCTTT
NA,TRBD1,TRBJ1-4,TRBV4-2,CASSQDPRQGAVSAEKLFF,TGTGCCAGCAGCCAAGATCCGAGACAGGGAGCCGTATCAGCTGAAAAACTGTTTTTT
NA,NA,TRBJ2-3,TRBV30,CAWTSGTDTQYF,TGTGCCTGGACTAGCGGCACAGATACGCAGTATTTT
NA,NA,TRBJ1-5,TRBV2,CASSYRFYQPQHF,TGTGCCAGCAGTTACAGGTTCTATCAGCCCCAGCATTTT
once,NA,TRBJ2-7,TRBV5-1,CASSPVTTGGAPYEQYF,TGCGCCAGCAGCCCCGTTACGACCGGGGGAGCACCCTACGAGCAGTACTTC
NA,NA,TRBJ1-1,TRBV5-5,CASSPNSPNTEAFF,TGTGCCAGCTCCCCCAACAGCCCAAACACTGAAGCTTTCTTT
NA,TRBD1,TRBJ1-5,TRBV10-3,CAISGQGADQPQHF,TGTGCCATCAGTGGTCAGGGGGCAGATCAGCCCCAGCATTTT
NA,NA,TRBJ1-1,TRBV7-8,CASSPPAAGHTEAFF,TGTGCCAGCAGCCCTCCCGCTGCGGGCCACACTGAAGCTTTCTTT
NA,NA,TRBJ2-3,TRBV6-5,CASSPQRGLTDTQYF,TGTGCCAGCAGTCCCCAAAGAGGCTTAACAGATACGCAGTATTTT
NA,NA,TRBJ2-3,TRBV5-1,CASSLTVQGPTDTQYF,TGCGCCAGCAGCTTGACCGTGCAGGGCCCCACAGATACGCAGTATTTT
NA,NA,TRBJ1-1,TRBV27,CASSLSEGMGDTEAFF,TGTGCCAGCAGTTTATCGGAGGGAATGGGAGACACTGAAGCTTTCTTT
once,TRBD2,TRBJ2-7,TRBV7-9,CASSLVTSENEQYF,TGTGCCAGCAGCTTAGTCACTAGCGAGAACGAGCAGTACTTC
NA,NA,TRBJ2-7,TRBV29-1,CSARITTYEQYF,TGCAGCGCCCGAATTACAACCTACGAGCAGTACTTC
NA,NA,TRBJ2-3,TRBV4-2,CASSQESGSGLFDTQYF,TGTGCCAGCAGCCAAGAATCCGGTAGCGGCCTTTTCGATACGCAGTATTTT
NA,NA,TRBJ2-7,TRBV28,CASSTGTLKQYF,TGTGCCAGCAGTACCGGGACACTAAAGCAGTACTTC
NA,TRBD2,TRBJ2-7,TRBV29-1,CSGTSGSYEQYF,TGCAGCGGGACTAGCGGTTCCTACGAGCAGTACTTC
NA,NA,TRBJ2-3,TRBV6-6,CASSSLGVDTQYF,TGTGCCAGCAGTTCCCTCGGGGTCGATACGCAGTATTTT
few,NA,TRBJ1-1,TRBV11-2,CASSFFVDTEAFF,TGTGCCAGCAGCTTTTTTGTCGACACTGAAGCTTTCTTT
NA,TRBD2,TRBJ2-3,TRBV19,CASSTLAGVTDTQYF,TGTGCCAGTAGTACACTAGCGGGAGTTACAGATACGCAGTATTTT
NA,TRBD2,TRBJ2-1,TRBV6-6,CASSYPAGGPLNEQFF,TGTGCCAGCAGTTACCCAGCGGGAGGGCCCCTCAATGAGCAGTTCTTC
NA,NA,TRBJ2-5,TRBV4-3,CASSQENVRQETQYF,TGCGCCAGCAGCCAAGAGAACGTTAGACAAGAGACCCAGTACTTC
NA,NA,TRBJ1-2,TRBV30,CAWTLDRNYGYTF,TGTGCCTGGACCCTAGACAGGAACTATGGCTACACCTTC
NA,NA,TRBJ1-2,TRBV2,CASRGQLGYTF,TGTGCCAGCCGGGGACAATTGGGCTACACCTTC
NA,TRBD1,TRBJ2-7,TRBV5-6,CASSFGQGHEQYF,TGTGCCAGCAGCTTTGGACAGGGTCACGAGCAGTACTTC
NA,TRBD1,TRBJ2-7,TRBV5-1,CASSLGQGAYEQYF,TGCGCCAGCAGCTTGGGACAGGGTGCCTACGAGCAGTACTTC
NA,NA,TRBJ1-1,TRBV11-1,CASSLVGLEAFF,TGTGCCAGCAGCTTAGTGGGGCTAGAAGCTTTCTTT